This TCR beta chain was found in a study of blood T cell repertoires in COVID-19. About the study: Both acute and convalescent COVID-19 samples were obtained from the United States, Italy and Spain. T cells, B-cell-depleted T cells, or PBMCs supplied cDNA or gDNA.

As originally analysed: Estimation of nucleated cell counts relied on the amplification of reference gene primers. The table came from immunoSEQ multiplex PCR; TCRdb's copy has only in-frame clones and leaves some out. V, J and clone size derive from that table, while D and trimming were established from the DNA sequence. Here the sample spans some 300,000 clones, 80% to 90% being singletons. The J segment lost 4 bases and the V segment lost 3 bases, leaving 2 bases of the junction unmatched. CDR1 LNHNV and CDR2 YYDKDF come from the germline V gene (reference sequence). This CDR3 comprises 15 residues.

The chain has TRBV15 and TRBJ2-2; 10 nucleotides match TRBD1. Source material: peripheral blood. The source is a woman between 70 and 85 years old with COVID-19, enrolled during active disease. CDR3 protein: CATSRGQGSTGELFF. Here the CDR3 DNA reads TGTGCCACCAGCAGGGGACAGGGGAGCACCGGGGAGCTGTTTTTT. Based on the CDR3 plus reference TRBV15 and TRBJ2-2, the full variable domain is DAMVIQNPRYQVTQFGKPVTLSCSQTLNHNVMYWYQQKSSQAPKLLFHYYDKDFNNEADTPDNFQSRRPNTSFCFLDIRSPGLGDTAMYLCATSRGQGSTGELFFGEGSRLTVL.